The rows below give T cell receptor beta chains drawn from one sample of a study of T cell clonotyping in hematopoietic cell transplantation. Data came from immunoSEQ multiplex PCR; TCRdb stores just in-frame clones and leaves some out. The data show 15,000 to 20,000 clones, 86% seen once. Sequenced here: peripheral blood mononuclear cells, sampled before stem cell transplant. The receptors shown here come from a man between 45 and 60 years old with acute myeloid leukemia. Some clones in this sample may be carry-over from other donors' samples. Both conserved end residues are part of each CDR3. A D gene is named only where the DNA matches it firmly. Only part of the rows carry a size: once, few, many, or a class if the clone is expanded.

v_gene: TRBV6-5
j_gene: TRBJ1-2
d_gene: TRBD1
abundance: .
CDR3nt: TGTGCCAGCAGTCCGGGGGGACAGGGATCTGATGGCTACACCTTC
CDR3aa: CASSPGGQGSDGYTF

v_gene: TRBV6-5
j_gene: TRBJ2-4
d_gene: .
abundance: .
CDR3nt: TGTGCCAGCACCTCGTCCAGTGAAAACATTCAGTACTTC
CDR3aa: CASTSSSENIQYF

v_gene: TRBV19
j_gene: TRBJ2-1
d_gene: .
abundance: .
CDR3nt: TGTGCCAGTAGTATTTCCGAGGTAACGTACAATGAGCAGTTCTTC
CDR3aa: CASSISEVTYNEQFF

v_gene: TRBV5-1
j_gene: TRBJ2-1
d_gene: .
abundance: once
CDR3nt: TGCGCCAGCAGCTTCGGCAGCAATGAGCAGTTCTTC
CDR3aa: CASSFGSNEQFF

v_gene: TRBV6-5
j_gene: TRBJ1-2
d_gene: .
abundance: .
CDR3nt: TGTGCCAGCAGTTTATCGGGGTCGGATGGCTACACCTTC
CDR3aa: CASSLSGSDGYTF

v_gene: TRBV4-3
j_gene: TRBJ1-1
d_gene: .
abundance: .
CDR3nt: TGCGCCAGCAGCCAAGCCCCTCAAGGGAGCAACACTGAAGCTTTCTTT
CDR3aa: CASSQAPQGSNTEAFF

v_gene: TRBV6-5
j_gene: TRBJ1-2
d_gene: .
abundance: .
CDR3nt: TGTGCCAGCTCACTCCTGGGTATTTCTAACTATGGCTACACCTTC
CDR3aa: CASSLLGISNYGYTF

v_gene: TRBV19
j_gene: TRBJ2-1
d_gene: TRBD1
abundance: few
CDR3nt: TGTGCCAGTAGTCTACAGGGGTCCAAAGGCAATGAGCAGTTCTTC
CDR3aa: CASSLQGSKGNEQFF

v_gene: TRBV15
j_gene: TRBJ1-6
d_gene: TRBD1
abundance: .
CDR3nt: TGTGCCACCAGCAGAGGGAGACAGGGATTTAATTCACCCCTCCACTTT
CDR3aa: CATSRGRQGFNSPLHF

v_gene: TRBV7-9
j_gene: TRBJ2-2
d_gene: .
abundance: .
CDR3nt: TGTGCCAGCAGCCTCGAGGAGAACACCGGGGAGCTGTTTTTT
CDR3aa: CASSLEENTGELFF

v_gene: TRBV4-3
j_gene: TRBJ2-1
d_gene: TRBD2
abundance: .
CDR3nt: TGCGCCAGCAGCCAAGATAGCGGGGGGGGGAATGAGCAGTTCTTC
CDR3aa: CASSQDSGGGNEQFF

v_gene: TRBV4-1
j_gene: TRBJ1-1
d_gene: .
abundance: .
CDR3nt: TGCGCCAGCAGCCGCCTGGGGGCTGGAACTGAAGCTTTCTTT
CDR3aa: CASSRLGAGTEAFF

v_gene: TRBV9
j_gene: TRBJ1-6
d_gene: .
abundance: .
CDR3nt: TGTGCCAGCAGCCAAAATACCGGGACCGGCGGGTCACCCCTCCACTTT
CDR3aa: CASSQNTGTGGSPLHF

v_gene: TRBV7-9
j_gene: TRBJ2-4
d_gene: TRBD1
abundance: .
CDR3nt: TGTGCCAGCAGCATCCTCTGGACAGGGGCGGAAAACATTCAGTACTTC
CDR3aa: CASSILWTGAENIQYF

v_gene: TRBV4-3
j_gene: TRBJ2-3
d_gene: .
abundance: .
CDR3nt: TGCGCCAGCAGCCAAGATAGCCACGCAGATACGCAGTATTTT
CDR3aa: CASSQDSHADTQYF

v_gene: TRBV27
j_gene: TRBJ1-5
d_gene: .
abundance: .
CDR3nt: TGTGCCAGCAGTTACAGGGGCAATCAGCCCCAGCATTTT
CDR3aa: CASSYRGNQPQHF

v_gene: TRBV27
j_gene: TRBJ2-7
d_gene: .
abundance: .
CDR3nt: TGTGCCAGCAGTTTATCCTCCGCTCTCCCCTACGAGCAGTACTTC
CDR3aa: CASSLSSALPYEQYF

v_gene: TRBV7-8
j_gene: TRBJ2-3
d_gene: .
abundance: .
CDR3nt: TGTGCCAGCAGCACAGAGGGCCCAACCGGGGTGGGTGCAGATACGCAGTATTTT
CDR3aa: CASSTEGPTGVGADTQYF

v_gene: TRBV7-9
j_gene: TRBJ2-7
d_gene: TRBD1
abundance: few
CDR3nt: TGTGCCAGCGACAGGGGACACGAGCAGTACTTC
CDR3aa: CASDRGHEQYF

v_gene: TRBV13
j_gene: TRBJ1-2
d_gene: .
abundance: .
CDR3nt: TGTGCCAGCAGCTTCAGGGAGGGCAGGGCGCTGGGGGGCTACACCTTC
CDR3aa: CASSFREGRALGGYTF

v_gene: TRBV13
j_gene: TRBJ2-1
d_gene: .
abundance: .
CDR3nt: TGTGCCAGCAGCTTAGGGCGGGGGCTCTCCTACAATGAGCAGTTCTTC
CDR3aa: CASSLGRGLSYNEQFF

v_gene: TRBV28
j_gene: TRBJ1-2
d_gene: TRBD1
abundance: once
CDR3nt: TGTGCCAGCAGTCTGCCCCGGGGGACAGGGCTAAACTATGGCTACACCTTC
CDR3aa: CASSLPRGTGLNYGYTF

v_gene: TRBV18
j_gene: TRBJ1-6
d_gene: TRBD1
abundance: .
CDR3nt: TGTGCCAGCTCACCGGGACAGGGCGGGTCACCCCTCCACTTT
CDR3aa: CASSPGQGGSPLHF

v_gene: TRBV7-8
j_gene: TRBJ1-5
d_gene: .
abundance: .
CDR3nt: TGTGCCAGCAGCCCCGGAAGCAATCAGCCCCAGCATTTT
CDR3aa: CASSPGSNQPQHF

v_gene: TRBV30
j_gene: TRBJ2-5
d_gene: TRBD2
abundance: .
CDR3nt: TGTGCCTGGAGTGTTTCGGGCCTAGCGGGTGGTCAAGAGACCCAGTACTTC
CDR3aa: CAWSVSGLAGGQETQYF

v_gene: TRBV5-1
j_gene: TRBJ2-2
d_gene: TRBD1
abundance: .
CDR3nt: TGCGCCAGCAGCGCCGACAGGGAGAACACCGGGGAGCTGTTTTTT
CDR3aa: CASSADRENTGELFF

v_gene: TRBV29-1
j_gene: TRBJ2-3
d_gene: .
abundance: .
CDR3nt: TGCAGCGAGGAAAGGGGAGATACGCAGTATTTT
CDR3aa: CSEERGDTQYF

v_gene: TRBV30
j_gene: TRBJ1-2
d_gene: .
abundance: .
CDR3nt: TGTGCCTGGCCCGATCCCTCTAACTATGGCTACACCTTC
CDR3aa: CAWPDPSNYGYTF

v_gene: TRBV19
j_gene: TRBJ1-1
d_gene: .
abundance: once
CDR3nt: TGTGCCAGTACCCTACCGGGCGTGAACACTGAAGCTTTCTTT
CDR3aa: CASTLPGVNTEAFF

v_gene: TRBV13
j_gene: TRBJ2-5
d_gene: .
abundance: few
CDR3nt: TGTGCCAGCAGCACATACAGGGTTGGGGAGACCCAGTACTTC
CDR3aa: CASSTYRVGETQYF

v_gene: TRBV4-3
j_gene: TRBJ2-2
d_gene: .
abundance: .
CDR3nt: TGCGCCAGCAGCCAAGAATTCGGGGTGACGAACACCGGGGAGCTGTTTTTT
CDR3aa: CASSQEFGVTNTGELFF